What follows are 11 T cell receptor beta chains derived from one specimen sequenced in a study of control samples from healthy donors and cancer patients. Clones were read by immunoSEQ multiplex PCR, and TCRdb kept only the in-frame ones, dropping some. This sample has approximately 94,000 clones; more than 85% occur once, and the top ten carry 0.92%. Sequencing input: blood. The receptors derive from a woman in her thirties in good health.

The rearrangement uses TRBV4-1 and TRBJ2-3; perhaps TRBD2 as D (6 bases). The germline V gene encodes CDR1 MGHRA and CDR2 YSYEKL. V dropped 0 bases and J dropped 2 bases, with 12 bases sitting between them. This CDR3 region has 16 residues. The CDR3 sequence: CASSQDLGLPTDTQYF. For the CDR3, the DNA is TGCGCCAGCAGCCAAGATTTGGGACTCCCCACAGATACGCAGTATTTT.

The chain carries TRBV19 and TRBJ1-1; TRBD1 is a possible D gene (5 bases). The V gene's germline CDR1 is LNHDA and CDR2 SQIVND (reference sequence). V dropped 4 bases and J dropped 1 base, with 16 bases sitting between them. The CDR3 is 16 residues long. The CDR3 sequence: CASSKGWGGRNTEAFF. CDR3 nucleotide sequence: TGTGCCAGTAGTAAAGGATGGGGCGGGCGGAACACTGAAGCTTTCTTT.

The CDR3 region has the DNA TGTGCCAGCAGCTCGGGACAGAAAAACACCGGGGAGCTGTTTTTT. Translation: CASSSGQKNTGELFF. The rearrangement uses TRBV7-3 and TRBJ2-2; TRBD1 aligns across 7 bases. The CDR3 is made up of 15 amino acids. J lost 2 bases, V lost 4 bases, and 4 bases had no gene match. CDR1 and CDR2 (germline): SGHTA, FQGTGA.

The chain has TRBV20-1 and TRBJ1-2; weak D call: TRBD1 (5 bases). Germline lookup yields CDR1 DFQATT and CDR2 SNEGSKA (reference sequence). Trimming took off 4 bases at V and 8 bases at J, with 8 bases between the two ends. The CDR3 runs to 10 residues. The CDR3 nucleotides read TGCAGTGCTACAGGGCCCGGCTACACCTTC. Its protein product is CSATGPGYTF.

As concerns this clone: An end of the junction differs from the germline gene, which may be a read error. The rearrangement links TRBV7-9 to TRBJ2-7, with D unresolved. Germline assignment: CDR1 SEHNR and CDR2 FQNEAQ (reference sequence). The CDR3 spans 14 residues. CDR3 in DNA: TGTGCCGGCAGCTTACGGCGTTCCTCCTACGAGCAGTACTTC. Its protein is CAGSLRRSSYEQYF.

This clone came up once. One end of the junction varies from germline; a read error may be responsible. The J gene is TRBJ2-1, the V gene TRBV19, with D possibly TRBD1 on 5 matching bases. The CDR3 has 16 residues. From germline, CDR1 is LNHDA and CDR2 SQIVND (reference sequence). The CDR3 sequence is CASSVDSFSSYNEQFF. The CDR3 DNA follows: TGTGCCAGTAGTGTAGACAGTTTTAGCTCCTACAATGAGCAGTTCTTC. The full variable domain, completed using reference TRBV19 and TRBJ2-1, is DGGITQSPKYLFRKEGQNVTLSCEQNLNHDAMYWYRQDPGQGLRLIYYSQIVNDFQKGDIAEGYSVSREKKESFPLTVTSAQKNPTAFYLCASSVDSFSSYNEQFFGPGTRLTVL.

The chain is built from TRBV5-1 and TRBJ2-5; D perhaps matches TRBD1 (6 bases). Germline V gene lookup returns CDR1 SGHRS and CDR2 YFSETQ. CDR3 size: 16 residues. Trimming removed 3 bases at V and 5 bases at J, with 20 bases between. The CDR3: CASSSGGLQGRETQYF. The CDR3 region has the DNA TGCGCCAGCAGCTCGGGCGGGCTACAGGGCAGGGAGACCCAGTACTTC.

This chain joins TRBV5-1 and TRBJ2-1; 7 nucleotides line up with TRBD2. The germline V gene encodes CDR1 SGHRS and CDR2 YFSETQ. The CDR3 runs 18 residues. The V and J ends lost 0 bases and 4 bases, in that order; junction bases with no gene match: 13. The CDR3 reads CASSLALASGEVYNEQFF. CDR3 nucleotide sequence: TGCGCCAGCAGCTTGGCACTAGCGTCCGGAGAGGTTTACAATGAGCAGTTCTTC. Based on the CDR3 plus reference TRBV5-1 and TRBJ2-1, the full variable domain is KAGVTQTPRYLIKTRGQQVTLSCSPISGHRSVSWYQQTPGQGLQFLFEYFSETQRNKGNFPGRFSGRQFSNSRSEMNVSTLELGDSALYLCASSLALASGEVYNEQFFGPGTRLTVL.

This sequence joins TRBV6-5 and TRBJ1-1; D may be TRBD1 (5 bases). There are 12 residues in the CDR3. Germline V gene lookup returns CDR1 MNHEY and CDR2 SVGAGI. V lost 6 bases, J lost 2 bases, and 7 bases lay in between. CDR3 amino acids: CASRGLNTEAFF. In DNA, the CDR3 is TGTGCCAGCAGGGGGCTAAACACTGAAGCTTTCTTT.

This clone was recorded only once. The V call is TRBV2, the J call TRBJ2-3; D is uncertain. The CDR3 has 15 amino acids. Germline V gives CDR1 SNHLY, CDR2 FYNNEI. V gave up 6 bases and J gave up 2 bases, with 15 bases separating them. CDR3 nucleotide sequence: TGTGCCAGCAGGGAGTGGGGAACTCTCACAGATACGCAGTATTTT. Translation: CASREWGTLTDTQYF.

The chain has TRBV4-2 and TRBJ2-3; 9 bases align to TRBD1. The CDR3 runs 17 residues. V lost 0 bases and J lost 2; bases outside the gene matches: 6. The germline gives CDR1 LGHNA, CDR2 YNFKEQ. CDR3 residues: CASSQDRRQGVTDTQYF. The CDR3 DNA follows: TGTGCCAGCAGCCAAGATCGGCGACAGGGGGTCACAGATACGCAGTATTTT.